This T cell receptor beta chain was observed in a study of T cell responses to AZD1222 COVID-19 vaccine. Study conclusions and caveats: Seropositive status at baseline applied to only five or six AZD1222 recipients. Females outnumbered males among donors, who were mostly white British; clonal diversity was possibly underestimated. Unmutated regions of variants are reportedly targeted by nearly half of spike-specific TCRs.

Repertoires were generated with immunoSEQ multiplex PCR, while TCRdb's copy carries only in-frame clones and drops some. The sample records tens of thousands of clones, 89% being singletons. Regarding this clone: The antigen remains undetermined.

V lost 3 bases to trimming and J lost 5 bases, with 16 bases between them. CDR3 length: 14 residues. CDR1 and CDR2 (germline): GTSNPN, SVGIG (reference sequence). The origin of this receptor is an adult in good health. Sequenced here: peripheral blood, sampled on day 0 of AZD1222 vaccination. The chain employs TRBV30 and TRBJ2-5; possible D gene TRBD1, 7 bases. The CDR3 sequence is CAWREGQWVETQYF. The CDR3 DNA follows: TGTGCCTGGAGGGAGGGACAGTGGGTGGAGACCCAGTACTTC. The full variable domain, with the rest looked up from reference TRBV30 and TRBJ2-5, is SQTIHQWPATLVQPVGSPLSLECTVEGTSNPNLYWYRQAAGRGLQLLFYSVGIGQISSEVPQNLSASRPQDRQFILSSKKLLLSDSGFYLCAWREGQWVETQYFGPGTRLLVL.